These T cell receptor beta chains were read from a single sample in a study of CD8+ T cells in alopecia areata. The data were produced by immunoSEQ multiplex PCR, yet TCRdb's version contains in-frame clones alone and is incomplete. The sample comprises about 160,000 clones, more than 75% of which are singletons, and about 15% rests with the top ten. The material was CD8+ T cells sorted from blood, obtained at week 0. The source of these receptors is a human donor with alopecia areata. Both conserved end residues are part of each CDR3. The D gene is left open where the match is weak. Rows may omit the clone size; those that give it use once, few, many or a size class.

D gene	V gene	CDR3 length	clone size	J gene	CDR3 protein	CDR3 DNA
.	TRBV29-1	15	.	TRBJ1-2	CSVEDLGQGRYGYTF	TGCAGCGTTGAAGATCTTGGCCAGGGGCGCTATGGCTACACCTTC
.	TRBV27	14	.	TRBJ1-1	CASSLSRGNTEAFF	TGTGCCAGCAGTTTATCACGGGGGAACACTGAAGCTTTCTTT
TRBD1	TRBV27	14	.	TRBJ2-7	CASSRQGLPYEQYF	TGTGCCAGCAGTCGACAGGGGCTACCCTACGAGCAGTACTTC
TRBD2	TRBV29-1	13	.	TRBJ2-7	CSVVLAGFYEQYF	TGCAGCGTTGTGCTAGCGGGATTCTACGAGCAGTACTTC
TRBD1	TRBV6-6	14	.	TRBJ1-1	CASSPGGAYTEAFF	TGTGCCAGCAGTCCAGGGGGCGCTTACACTGAAGCTTTCTTT
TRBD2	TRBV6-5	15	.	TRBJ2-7	CASTPRTSGSYEQYF	TGTGCCAGCACCCCGCGGACTAGCGGCTCCTACGAGCAGTACTTC
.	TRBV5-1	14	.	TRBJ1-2	CASSSAGGNYGYTF	TGCGCCAGCAGCTCCGCTGGGGGGAACTATGGCTACACCTTC
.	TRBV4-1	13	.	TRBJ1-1	CASSPQNGNEAFF	TGCGCCAGCAGCCCGCAGAATGGAAATGAAGCTTTCTTT
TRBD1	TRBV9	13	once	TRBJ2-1	CASSGTGNNEQFF	TGTGCCAGCAGCGGGACAGGGAACAATGAGCAGTTCTTC
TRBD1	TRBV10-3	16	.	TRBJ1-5	CAISEGDRDAGQPQHF	TGTGCCATCAGTGAGGGGGACAGGGATGCGGGTCAGCCCCAGCATTTT
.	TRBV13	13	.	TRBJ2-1	CASSLGRGHEQFF	TGTGCCAGCAGCTTAGGCCGGGGGCACGAGCAGTTCTTC
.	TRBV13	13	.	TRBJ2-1	CASSLGTSNEQFF	TGTGCCAGCAGCTTAGGGACGAGTAATGAGCAGTTCTTC
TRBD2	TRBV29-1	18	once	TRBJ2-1	CSVEDLSGGGAYYNEQFF	TGCAGCGTTGAAGATCTTTCGGGCGGGGGGGCCTACTACAATGAGCAGTTCTTC
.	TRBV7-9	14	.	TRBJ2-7	CASSLANRAYEQYF	TGTGCCAGCAGCTTAGCGAACAGGGCCTACGAGCAGTACTTC
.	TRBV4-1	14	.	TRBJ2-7	CASSQGSLRYEQYF	TGCGCCAGCAGCCAAGGTTCATTGCGCTACGAGCAGTACTTC
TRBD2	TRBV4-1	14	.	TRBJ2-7	CASSQLAGVGEQYF	TGCGCCAGCAGCCAACTAGCGGGAGTGGGGGAGCAGTACTTC
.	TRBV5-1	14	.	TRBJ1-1	CASSVRDTDTEAFF	TGCGCCAGCAGCGTCCGGGACACCGACACTGAAGCTTTCTTT
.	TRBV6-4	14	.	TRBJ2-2	CASNWNTNTGELFF	TGTGCCAGCAATTGGAATACGAACACCGGGGAGCTGTTTTTT
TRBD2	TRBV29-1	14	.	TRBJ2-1	CSVESAGGLGEQFF	TGCAGCGTTGAATCGGCGGGAGGGCTGGGTGAGCAGTTCTTC
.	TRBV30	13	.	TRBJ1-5	CAWSAAGNQPQHF	TGTGCCTGGAGTGCGGCAGGGAATCAGCCCCAGCATTTT
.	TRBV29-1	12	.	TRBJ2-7	CGVERDGGSTGF	TGCGGCGTTGAAAGGGATGGGGGGTCGACGGGCTTC
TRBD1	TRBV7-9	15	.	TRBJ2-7	CASSRQGEIFYEQYF	TGTGCCAGCAGCCGACAGGGGGAAATCTTCTACGAGCAGTACTTC
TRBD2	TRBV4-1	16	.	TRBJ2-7	CASSQDWLAGAYEQYF	TGCGCCAGCAGCCAAGATTGGCTAGCGGGGGCGTACGAGCAGTACTTC
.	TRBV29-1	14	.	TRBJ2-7	CSVEDFTVSYEQYF	TGCAGCGTTGAAGACTTCACGGTATCCTACGAGCAGTACTTC
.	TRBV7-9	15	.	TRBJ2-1	CASSSSGSPYNEQFF	TGTGCCAGCAGTTCTTCAGGTAGCCCCTACAATGAGCAGTTCTTC
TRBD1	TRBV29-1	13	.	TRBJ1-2	CSVEPYRGYGYTF	TGCAGCGTTGAACCATACAGGGGCTATGGCTACACCTTC
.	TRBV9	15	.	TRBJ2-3	CASSVENGFTDTQYF	TGTGCCAGCAGCGTAGAAAATGGGTTCACAGATACGCAGTATTTT
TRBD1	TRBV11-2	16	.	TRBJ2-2	CASSLGATGYDGELFF	TGTGCCAGCAGCTTAGGCGCGACAGGGTACGACGGGGAGCTGTTTTTT
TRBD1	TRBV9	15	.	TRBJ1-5	CASSVSGTGNQPQHF	TGTGCCAGCAGCGTTTCCGGGACAGGGAATCAGCCCCAGCATTTT
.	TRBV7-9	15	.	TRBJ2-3	CASSSGVSSTDTQYF	TGTGCCAGCAGCTCGGGGGTCTCTAGCACAGATACGCAGTATTTT
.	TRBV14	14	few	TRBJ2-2	CASSQDRRAGELFF	TGTGCCAGCAGCCAAGACCGGCGCGCCGGGGAGCTGTTTTTT
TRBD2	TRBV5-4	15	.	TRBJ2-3	CASSLVAGSSDTQYF	TGTGCCAGCAGCTTGGTAGCGGGGAGTTCAGATACGCAGTATTTT
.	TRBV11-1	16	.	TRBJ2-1	CASSEMRRMLYNEQFF	TGTGCCAGCTCGGAAATGCGGCGAATGTTGTACAATGAGCAGTTCTTC
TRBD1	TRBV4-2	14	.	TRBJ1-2	CASSQKGQDLGYTF	TGTGCCAGCAGCCAAAAGGGACAGGATCTTGGCTACACCTTC
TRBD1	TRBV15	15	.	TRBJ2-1	CATRGTTGTHNEQFF	TGTGCCACCAGGGGCACGACAGGGACACACAATGAGCAGTTCTTC
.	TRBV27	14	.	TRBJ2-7	CASSPDTTSYEQYF	TGTGCCAGCAGCCCAGACACTACCTCCTACGAGCAGTACTTC
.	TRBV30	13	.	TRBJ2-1	CAWSGLGANEQFF	TGTGCCTGGAGTGGACTGGGGGCCAATGAGCAGTTCTTC
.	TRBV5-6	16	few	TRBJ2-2	CASSLNRRPNTGELFF	TGTGCCAGCAGCTTGAATAGACGTCCGAACACCGGGGAGCTGTTTTTT
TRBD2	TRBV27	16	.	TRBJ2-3	CASSKLAGGPTDTQYF	TGTGCCAGCAGTAAACTAGCGGGGGGGCCGACAGATACGCAGTATTTT
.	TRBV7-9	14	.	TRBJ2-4	CASSLEGDVNIQYF	TGTGCCAGCAGCTTAGAAGGGGACGTAAACATTCAGTACTTC
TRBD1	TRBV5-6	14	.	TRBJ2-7	CASSFTGVTYEQYF	TGTGCCAGCAGCTTCACAGGGGTGACCTACGAGCAGTACTTC
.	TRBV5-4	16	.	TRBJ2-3	CASPSPGHPNTDTQYF	TGTGCCAGCCCAAGCCCGGGGCATCCGAACACAGATACGCAGTATTTT
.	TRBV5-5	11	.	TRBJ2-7	CASSLDDEQYF	TGTGCCAGCAGCTTGGATGACGAGCAGTACTTC
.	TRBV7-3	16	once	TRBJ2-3	CASSFGGSGSTDTQYF	TGTGCCAGCAGCTTCGGAGGGAGCGGTAGCACAGATACGCAGTATTTT
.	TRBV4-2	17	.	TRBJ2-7	CASSQEGSTDPAYEQYF	TGTGCCAGCAGCCAGGAGGGGTCGACAGATCCGGCCTACGAGCAGTACTTC
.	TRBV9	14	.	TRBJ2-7	CASSVGSDSYEQYF	TGTGCCAGCAGCGTAGGATCGGACTCCTACGAGCAGTACTTC
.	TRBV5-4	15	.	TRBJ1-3	CASSPDGNSGNTIYF	TGTGCCAGCAGCCCTGACGGAAACTCTGGAAACACCATATATTTT
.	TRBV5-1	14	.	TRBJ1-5	CASSSGDSDQPQHF	TGCGCCAGCAGCTCAGGGGATTCAGATCAGCCCCAGCATTTT